This T cell receptor (beta chain) was identified in a study of blood T cell repertoires in COVID-19. Repertoires were generated with immunoSEQ multiplex PCR, while TCRdb's copy carries only in-frame clones and drops some. The data show 140,000 or so clones, with around 90% seen just once and roughly 5.4% held by the top ten. This TCR was sampled from a human donor in a cohort sampled during active COVID-19. The sample consisted of peripheral blood.

The CDR3 DNA is TGTGCCAGCAGCCTCCTGGGCGGGGGTCCACCTCAAGAGACCCAGTACTTC. It specifies CASSLLGGGPPQETQYF. V usage is TRBV2 and J usage is TRBJ2-5, with 7 bases aligning to TRBD2. V lost 6 bases to trimming and J lost 2 bases; unmatched junction nucleotides: 15. The CDR3 covers 17 residues. Germline V gives CDR1 SNHLY, CDR2 FYNNEI.